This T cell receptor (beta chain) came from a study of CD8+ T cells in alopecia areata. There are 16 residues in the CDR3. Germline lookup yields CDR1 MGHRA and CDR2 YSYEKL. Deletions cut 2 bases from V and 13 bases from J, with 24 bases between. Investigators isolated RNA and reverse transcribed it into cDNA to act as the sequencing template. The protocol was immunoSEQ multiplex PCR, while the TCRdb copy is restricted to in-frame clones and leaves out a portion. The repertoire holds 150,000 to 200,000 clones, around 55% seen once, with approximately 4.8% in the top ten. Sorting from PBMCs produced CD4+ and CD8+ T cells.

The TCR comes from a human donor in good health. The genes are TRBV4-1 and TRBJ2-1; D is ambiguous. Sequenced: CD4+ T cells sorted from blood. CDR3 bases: TGCGCCAGCAGCCAACAGACAACCATCTACGCCCCGCAACAGTTCTTC. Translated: CASSQQTTIYAPQQFF.